The T cell receptor (beta chain) described here comes from a study of identical twins. Study-level findings and limits: Within cord blood, abundant beta clonotypes carried fewer insertions, but memory repertoires showed no such trend. The study reached conclusions through statistical analysis that was cross-sectional, not following the same donors.

This clonotype was detected a few times. The target antigen is unknown. TCRdb ran MiXCR on the 5' RACE reads and lists one entry per CDR3 protein. The sample carries hundreds of thousands of distinct CDR3 sequences, 8.5% to 9% recorded once. Losses at the gene ends were 0 bases for V and 2 bases for J; bases not matched to a gene: 5. The CDR3 is 16 amino acids. Per the germline V gene, CDR1 is DFQATT and CDR2 is SNEGSKA (reference sequence). These sequences were also reported in another study, on yellow fever vaccine responses in identical twins.

This sequence originates from a woman younger than 30 in good health. The material sequenced was PBMCs. The V and J genes are TRBV20-1 and TRBJ2-1; 9 nucleotides match TRBD2. Here the CDR3 DNA reads TGCAGTGCTAGAGAGGGCAGCGGGAGGACCTACAATGAGCAGTTCTTC. It specifies CSAREGSGRTYNEQFF.